The T cell receptor beta chain described here comes from a study of blood T cell repertoires in COVID-19. Study-level information: The cDNA or gDNA used as material had been derived from T cells, B-cell-depleted T cells, or PBMCs.

Self-reported history from a screening survey and questionnaire set each donor's cohort. Exposed study participants had met a COVID-19 case within 2 weeks before entry. As originally analysed: Researchers report that nucleated cell counts were estimated from reference gene primer amplification. Clones were sequenced by immunoSEQ multiplex PCR, and TCRdb holds only the in-frame ones, with some missing. V, J and clone size derive from that table, while D and trimming were established from the DNA sequence. Of under 250,000 clones listed, about four fifths are singletons. The sequenced sample consisted of PBMCs or T cells enriched from blood (not recorded which). The clonotype originates from a woman in her forties who had been exposed to COVID-19.

The CDR3 nucleotides read TGTGCCAGCAGTTACTCGAGGGCAGCAACTAATGAAAAACTGTTTTTT. Translated, it gives CASSYSRAATNEKLFF. J is TRBJ1-4 and V is TRBV6-6, with no clear D. The V gene's germline CDR1 is MNHNY and CDR2 SVGAGI (reference sequence). Trimming removed 0 bases from V and 0 bases from J, with 8 bases in between. The CDR3 covers 16 residues.